This T cell receptor (beta chain) was sequenced during a study of T-cell memory formation after mild COVID-19. General study points: Memory sampled before infection contained some responding clones, suggesting cross-reactive memory joined. Researchers report contracting CD4+ clones mostly in CM and EM, with CD8+ clones in EMRA.

A single record per CDR3 protein comes from TCRdb applying MiXCR to the 5' RACE reads. The sample has a few hundred thousand distinct CDR3 sequences, 20% seen once. In the case of this clonotype: No antigen is known for it.

This TCR was sampled from a young man who had mild COVID-19 (a few samples of this study predate the infection). Cell type and time point are not known. The sample comprised PBMCs or a T cell subset sorted from them (not recorded which).

In DNA form, the CDR3 reads TGCGCCAGCAGCCAAGCCTGGCCTAGCAATCAAGATGAGCAGTTCTTC. It translates to CASSQAWPSNQDEQFF. The chain is built from TRBV4-1 and TRBJ2-1; TRBD2 is a possible D gene (5 bases). The ends were cut back, 1 base at V and 8 bases at J, with 18 bases in the middle. Germline loops: CDR1 MGHRA, CDR2 YSYEKL. The CDR3 runs to 16 residues.